These 27 T cell receptor beta chains were sequenced from one sample in a study of T cell changes during pregnancy in multiple sclerosis. This table comes from immunoSEQ multiplex PCR, and its TCRdb copy is limited to in-frame clones, with some not included. The sample lists more than 30,000 clones; nearly 90% were seen once. The sequencing used CD4+ T cells from peripheral blood mononuclear cells, collected in the third trimester of pregnancy. Source of these receptors: a female donor in good health, enrolled as a control in a pregnancy study.

V usage is TRBV19 and J usage is TRBJ1-1, with TRBD1 matching over 10 bases. CDR1 is LNHDA, CDR2 SQIVND, per germline (reference sequence). The junction had 6 bases not matched to a gene; V was cut back by 4 bases and J by 4 bases. The CDR3 covers 15 residues. CDR3 sequence: CASSRGGQGLTEAFF. CDR3 sequence (DNA): TGTGCCAGTAGTAGGGGGGGACAGGGGCTCACTGAAGCTTTCTTT.

The V call is TRBV6-6, the J call TRBJ1-2; no firm D call. The CDR3 runs 13 residues. Germline V lookup: CDR1 MNHNY, CDR2 SVGAGI (reference sequence). Trimming removed 0 bases at V and 8 bases at J, with 10 bases between. CDR3 region: CASSYSDGGGYTF. CDR3 nucleotide sequence: TGTGCCAGCAGTTACTCGGACGGAGGGGGCTACACCTTC.

The chain joins TRBV19 to TRBJ1-2; 8 bases fit TRBD1. The CDR3 is 12 amino acids. Trimming took 6 bases from V and 7 from J; bases not matched to a gene: 4. Germline values: CDR1 LNHDA, CDR2 SQIVND (reference sequence). The CDR3 reads CASRGQAFGYTF. As DNA, the CDR3 is TGTGCCAGTAGGGGACAGGCCTTTGGCTACACCTTC.

Notes on this clone: The junction differs from germline at one of its ends, possibly a read error. This chain links TRBV13 with TRBJ2-3; D unresolved. The CDR3 has 15 residues. Germline-derived CDR1 and CDR2 are PRHDT and FYEKMQ (reference sequence). The CDR3 loop reads CASSLGSSLTDTQYF. The DNA of the CDR3 is TGTGCCAGCAGCCTAGGTAGCTCCCTAACAGATACGCAGTATTTT.

V and J are TRBV18 and TRBJ2-6; 9 positions match TRBD1. Germline V gene lookup returns CDR1 KGHSH and CDR2 LQKENI. The CDR3 spans 18 residues. Unmatched junction bases numbered 5, after V lost 1 base and J lost 1 base. This CDR3 is CASSPLRQGVSGANVLTF. The CDR3 bases are TGTGCCAGCTCACCACTCCGACAGGGGGTGTCTGGGGCCAACGTCCTGACTTTC.

This CDR3 reads CAWGEGKNSPLHF. CDR3 in DNA: TGTGCCTGGGGGGAGGGGAAGAATTCACCCCTCCACTTT. The genes are TRBV30 and TRBJ1-6; the D gene is possibly TRBD1 (5 bases). V was trimmed by 5 bases and J by 7 bases, leaving 12 bases between them. There are 13 residues in the CDR3. CDR1 is GTSNPN, CDR2 SVGIG, per germline (reference sequence).

In DNA, the CDR3 is TGTGCCAGCAGCTTAGAGGCTAGCGGGGGCCTAAGAAGGGACACCGGGGAGCTGTTTTTT. Protein product: CASSLEASGGLRRDTGELFF. The genes are TRBV11-2 and TRBJ2-2; TRBD2 matches at 10 bases. The V gene's germline CDR1 is SGHAT and CDR2 FQNNGV. The trim removed 0 bases at V and 3 bases at J, leaving 13 bases unmatched. The CDR3 consists of 20 residues.

The J gene is TRBJ2-2, the V gene TRBV28, with 8 bases aligning to TRBD2. Germline V CDR1 and CDR2: MDHEN, SYDVKM. Trimming cost V 7 bases and J 6 bases; bases outside gene matches: 16. There are 17 residues in the CDR3. The CDR3 DNA sequence: TGTGCCAGCAACCCTCCCGCTGGGACTAGGAATTCCGGGGAGCTGTTTTTT. The encoded protein is CASNPPAGTRNSGELFF.

This clone turned up a few times. The genes are TRBV10-2 and TRBJ1-2; D is ambiguous. The CDR3 runs 13 residues. V shed 3 bases and J shed 1 base, with 6 bases lying between them. Germline values: CDR1 WSHSY, CDR2 SAAADI. In DNA form, the CDR3 reads TGCGCCAGCAGTGACGGGATTAACTATGGCTACACCTTC. It is translated as CASSDGINYGYTF.

This chain links TRBV27 with TRBJ1-1, with D perhaps TRBD1 (5 bases). The germline V and J ends were trimmed by 2 bases and 3 bases, with 13 bases remaining between them. Germline V lookup: CDR1 MNHEY, CDR2 SMNVEV (reference sequence). The length of the CDR3 is 15 residues. This CDR3 reads CASSLMKGPYTEAFF. The CDR3 DNA is TGTGCCAGCAGTTTAATGAAGGGGCCGTACACTGAAGCTTTCTTT.

This sequence joins TRBV18 and TRBJ1-1, with D perhaps matching TRBD1 (5 bases). This CDR3 is 13 amino acids long. Trimming removed 3 bases from V and 1 base from J, with 6 bases in between. Per the germline V gene, CDR1 is KGHSH and CDR2 is LQKENI. Here the CDR3 reads CASSPQGNTEAFF. CDR3 nucleotides: TGTGCCAGCTCACCCCAGGGGAACACTGAAGCTTTCTTT.

The chain uses TRBV6-5 and TRBJ1-1; no clear D gene. The CDR3 loop spans 14 amino acids. Germline V CDR1 and CDR2: MNHEY, SVGAGI. The ends were cut back, 2 bases at V and 1 base at J, with 8 bases in the middle. The CDR3 loop reads CASSYLTENTEAFF. The DNA for the CDR3 is TGTGCCAGCAGTTACCTAACCGAGAACACTGAAGCTTTCTTT.

The V and J genes are TRBV2 and TRBJ2-5; 7 nucleotides agree with TRBD1. The CDR3 is 13 amino acids. With 10 bases clipped from V and 5 bases from J, the junction kept 10 bases outside the gene matches. Germline-derived CDR1 and CDR2 are SNHLY and FYNNEI. As DNA, the CDR3 is TGTGCCACCTTAGGACAGGCTGGGGAGACCCAGTACTTC. This gives the protein CATLGQAGETQYF.

V usage is TRBV7-9 and J usage is TRBJ2-2, with 10 bases aligning to TRBD2. V was clipped by 6 bases and J by 0 bases; unmatched bases: 4. Germline V gene data show CDR1 as SEHNR and CDR2 as FQNEAQ (reference sequence). This CDR3 spans 16 amino acids. This chain's CDR3 is CASRVSGRPNTGELFF. The CDR3, as DNA: TGTGCCAGCAGAGTTAGCGGGAGGCCGAACACCGGGGAGCTGTTTTTT. Drawing the rest from reference TRBV7-9 and TRBJ2-2, the complete variable domain is DTGVSQNPRHKITKRGQNVTFRCDPISEHNRLYWYRQTLGQGPEFLTYFQNEAQLEKSRLLSDRFSAERPKGSFSTLEIQRTEQGDSAMYLCASRVSGRPNTGELFFGEGSRLTVL.

The chain carries TRBV16 and TRBJ2-2, with a weak D call TRBD1 (5 bases). The germline V and J ends were trimmed by 0 bases and 4 bases, with 9 bases remaining between them. CDR1 and CDR2 from the germline V gene are KGHSY and FQNENV. The CDR3 is made up of 15 amino acids. This CDR3 is CASSQSRGGTGELFF. The CDR3 bases are TGTGCCAGCAGCCAATCAAGGGGCGGCACCGGGGAGCTGTTTTTT.

J is TRBJ1-5 and V is TRBV2, with D hard to call. CDR1 is SNHLY, CDR2 FYNNEI, per germline. The CDR3 runs to 15 residues. With 4 bases removed from V and 4 bases from J, the gap between germline ends came to 14 bases. The CDR3 region is CASSVSYWENQPQHF. Written as DNA, the CDR3 is TGTGCCAGCAGTGTCTCCTATTGGGAGAATCAGCCCCAGCATTTT.

The genes are TRBV5-6 and TRBJ1-2; 12 bases are a match to TRBD1. Germline CDR1 reads SGHDT; CDR2 reads YYEEEE. V lost 4 bases and J lost 6; bases outside the gene matches: 4. The CDR3 extends over 14 amino acids. CDR3 loop: CASSVGQGANGYTF. CDR3 bases: TGTGCCAGCAGCGTGGGACAGGGGGCGAATGGCTACACCTTC.

The sample holds a few counts of this clone. This chain uses TRBV6-1 with TRBJ1-2, with 7 bases fitting TRBD1. Unmatched junction bases numbered 5, after V lost 2 bases and J lost 2 bases. The CDR3 has 15 residues. CDR1 is MNHNS, CDR2 SASEGT, per germline. The CDR3, as DNA: TGTGCCAGCAGTGAACCGGGACAGAGGAACTATGGCTACACCTTC. This sequence encodes CASSEPGQRNYGYTF.

V is TRBV19 and J is TRBJ1-2; TRBD1 matches at 11 bases. The CDR3 runs to 15 residues. With V trimmed by 6 bases and J by 4 bases, 7 bases remained unmatched. The germline V gene encodes CDR1 LNHDA and CDR2 SQIVND (reference sequence). CDR3 protein: CASRPGTGGGYGYTF. The CDR3 DNA is TGTGCCAGTAGACCCGGGACAGGGGGAGGCTATGGCTACACCTTC.

The rearrangement uses TRBV5-1 and TRBJ1-2; D not certain. CDR3 length: 15 residues. The germline V gene has CDR1 SGHRS and CDR2 YFSETQ. Trimming left V 3 bases short and J 0 bases short, with 12 bases between. CDR3 amino acids: CASSSDWGANYGYTF. In DNA, the CDR3 is TGCGCCAGCAGCTCGGACTGGGGAGCTAACTATGGCTACACCTTC. The whole variable domain, remainder taken from reference TRBV5-1 and TRBJ1-2, is KAGVTQTPRYLIKTRGQQVTLSCSPISGHRSVSWYQQTPGQGLQFLFEYFSETQRNKGNFPGRFSGRQFSNSRSEMNVSTLELGDSALYLCASSSDWGANYGYTFGSGTRLTVV.

The genes are TRBV7-6 and TRBJ2-7; 8 bases align to TRBD2. V trimming: 5 bases; J trimming: 2 bases; junction bases outside the gene matches: 5. Germline CDR1 reads SGHVS; CDR2 reads FNYEAQ. The CDR3 runs 14 residues. CDR3 residues: CASSPRGLAYEQYF. CDR3 in DNA: TGTGCCAGCAGCCCACGGGGACTAGCCTACGAGCAGTACTTC.

The V and J genes are TRBV7-8 and TRBJ2-2; 7 positions match TRBD2. The J segment lost 3 bases and the V segment lost 5 bases, leaving 9 bases of the junction unmatched. The CDR3 extends over 16 amino acids. CDR1 and CDR2 (germline): SGHVS, FQNEAQ. Here the CDR3 DNA reads TGTGCCAGCAGCCCAGACCGGGACTATTACACCGGGGAGCTGTTTTTT. This gives the protein CASSPDRDYYTGELFF.

V and J are TRBV29-1 and TRBJ2-3; D uncertain. The CDR3 has 11 residues. The V gene lost 7 bases and the J gene lost 5 bases, with 10 bases spanning the gap. Germline loops: CDR1 SQVTM, CDR2 ANQGSEA. CDR3 region: CSAPGGDTQYF. Written as DNA, the CDR3 is TGCAGCGCCCCGGGTGGAGATACGCAGTATTTT.

In nucleotides, the CDR3 is TGTGCCAGCTCACCTTCGAGACAGGTCTACGAGCAGTACTTC. Its translation: CASSPSRQVYEQYF. The chain combines TRBV18 with TRBJ2-7; possibly TRBD1 for D (6 bases). The length of the CDR3 is 14 residues. Germline V CDR1 and CDR2: KGHSH, LQKENI. V was clipped by 3 bases and J by 3 bases, with 12 bases between them.

This chain uses TRBV6-5 with TRBJ1-1; no clear D gene. Deletions cut 7 bases from V and 0 bases from J, with 9 bases between. The length of the CDR3 is 13 residues. Looked up from germline, CDR1 is MNHEY and CDR2 is SVGAGI. CDR3 residues: CASNGLMNTEAFF. The CDR3 DNA reads as TGTGCCAGCAACGGACTGATGAACACTGAAGCTTTCTTT.

V usage is TRBV4-3 and J usage is TRBJ1-6, with 9 bases fitting TRBD1. Germline V gives CDR1 LGHNA, CDR2 YSLEER. The CDR3 contains 15 residues. Unmatched junction bases numbered 5, after V lost 3 bases and J lost 8 bases. The CDR3 here is CASSQGQGWDSPLHF. The CDR3 bases are TGCGCCAGCAGCCAGGGACAGGGATGGGATTCACCCCTCCACTTT.

The chain couples TRBV6-5 to TRBJ2-7; D not certain. Looked up from germline, CDR1 is MNHEY and CDR2 is SVGAGI. V was pared by 2 bases and J by 11 bases, with 10 bases between. The CDR3 extends over 11 amino acids. The CDR3 DNA follows: TGTGCCAGCAGTTACGTAGGCCGGGAGTACTTC. Its translation is CASSYVGREYF.